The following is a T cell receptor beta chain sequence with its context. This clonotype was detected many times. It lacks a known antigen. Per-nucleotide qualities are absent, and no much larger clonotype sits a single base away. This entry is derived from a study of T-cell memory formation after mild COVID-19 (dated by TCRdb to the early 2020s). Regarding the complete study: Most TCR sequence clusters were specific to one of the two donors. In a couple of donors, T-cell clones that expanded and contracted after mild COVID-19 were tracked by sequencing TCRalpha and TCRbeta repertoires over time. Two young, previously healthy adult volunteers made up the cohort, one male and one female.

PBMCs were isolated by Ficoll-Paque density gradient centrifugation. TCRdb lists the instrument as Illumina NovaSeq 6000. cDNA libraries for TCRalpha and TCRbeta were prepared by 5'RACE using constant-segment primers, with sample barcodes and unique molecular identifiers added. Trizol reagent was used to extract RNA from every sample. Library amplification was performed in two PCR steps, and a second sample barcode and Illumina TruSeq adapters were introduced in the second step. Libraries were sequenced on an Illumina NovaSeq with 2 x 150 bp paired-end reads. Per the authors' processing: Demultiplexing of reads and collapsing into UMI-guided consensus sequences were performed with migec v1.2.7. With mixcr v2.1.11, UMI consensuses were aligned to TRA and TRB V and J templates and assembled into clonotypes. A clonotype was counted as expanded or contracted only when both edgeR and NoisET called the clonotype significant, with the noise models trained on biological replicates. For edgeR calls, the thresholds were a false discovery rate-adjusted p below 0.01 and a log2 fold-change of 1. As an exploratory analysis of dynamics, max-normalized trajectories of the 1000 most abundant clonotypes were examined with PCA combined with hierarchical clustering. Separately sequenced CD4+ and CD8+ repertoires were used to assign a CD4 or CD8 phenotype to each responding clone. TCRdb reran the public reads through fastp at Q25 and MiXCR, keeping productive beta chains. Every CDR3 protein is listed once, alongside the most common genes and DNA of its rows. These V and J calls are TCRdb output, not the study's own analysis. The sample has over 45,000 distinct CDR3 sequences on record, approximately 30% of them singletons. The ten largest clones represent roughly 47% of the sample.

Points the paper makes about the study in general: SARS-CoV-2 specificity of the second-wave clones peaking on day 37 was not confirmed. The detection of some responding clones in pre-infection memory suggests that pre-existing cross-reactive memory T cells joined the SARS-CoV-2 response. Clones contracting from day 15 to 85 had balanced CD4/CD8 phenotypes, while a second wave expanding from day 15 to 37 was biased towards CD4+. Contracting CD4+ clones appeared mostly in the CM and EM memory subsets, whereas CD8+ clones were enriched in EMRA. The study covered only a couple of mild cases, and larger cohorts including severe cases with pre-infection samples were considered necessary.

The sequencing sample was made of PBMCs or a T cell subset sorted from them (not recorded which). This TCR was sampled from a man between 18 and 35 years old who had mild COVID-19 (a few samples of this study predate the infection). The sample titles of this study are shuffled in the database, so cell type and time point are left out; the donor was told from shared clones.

The DNA sequence is as follows: TGTGCCAGTAGTATATCTGCATCATTGCCCCAGCATTTT. Translated, this gives CASSISASLPQHF. The rearranged chain carries TRBV19 and TRBJ1-5; the D gene remains uncertain. The CDR3 runs 13 residues from the cysteine to the phenylalanine. Of the read, only the CDR3 DNA is kept; its 39 bases are in frame from base 1. V loses 2 bases, J loses 9 bases, and the germline ends lie 11 bases apart. For CDR1 and CDR2, the germline V gene (reference sequence) lists LNHDA and SQIVND.